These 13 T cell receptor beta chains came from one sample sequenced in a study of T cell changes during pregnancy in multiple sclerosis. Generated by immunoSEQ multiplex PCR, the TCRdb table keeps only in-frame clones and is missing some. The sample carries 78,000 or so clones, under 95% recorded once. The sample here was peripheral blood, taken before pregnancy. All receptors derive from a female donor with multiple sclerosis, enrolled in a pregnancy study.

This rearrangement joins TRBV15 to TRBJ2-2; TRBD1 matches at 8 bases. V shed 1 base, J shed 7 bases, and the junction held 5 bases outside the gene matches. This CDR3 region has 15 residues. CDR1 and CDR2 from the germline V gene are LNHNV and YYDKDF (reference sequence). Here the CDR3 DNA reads TGTGCCACCAGCAGAGTCCAGGGGGCGGGCGGGGAGCTGTTTTTT. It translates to CATSRVQGAGGELFF.

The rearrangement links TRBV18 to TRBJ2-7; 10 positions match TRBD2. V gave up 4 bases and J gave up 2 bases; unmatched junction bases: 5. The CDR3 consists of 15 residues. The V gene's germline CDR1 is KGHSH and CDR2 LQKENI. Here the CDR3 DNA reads TGTGCCAGCTCACAAGGACTAGCGGAACCCTACGAGCAGTACTTC. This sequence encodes CASSQGLAEPYEQYF.

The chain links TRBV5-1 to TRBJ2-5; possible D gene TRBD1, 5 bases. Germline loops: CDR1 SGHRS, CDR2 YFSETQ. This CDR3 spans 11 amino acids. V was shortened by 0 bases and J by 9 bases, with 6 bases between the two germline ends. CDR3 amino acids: CASSLVGAQYF. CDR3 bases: TGCGCCAGCAGCTTGGTAGGGGCCCAGTACTTC.

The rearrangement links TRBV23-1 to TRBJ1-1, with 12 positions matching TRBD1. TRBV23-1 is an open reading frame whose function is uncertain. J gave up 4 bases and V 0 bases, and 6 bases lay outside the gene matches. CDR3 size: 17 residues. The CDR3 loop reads CASSQSGQGAGSTEAFF. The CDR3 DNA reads TGCGCCAGCAGTCAATCGGGACAGGGGGCCGGGAGCACTGAAGCTTTCTTT.

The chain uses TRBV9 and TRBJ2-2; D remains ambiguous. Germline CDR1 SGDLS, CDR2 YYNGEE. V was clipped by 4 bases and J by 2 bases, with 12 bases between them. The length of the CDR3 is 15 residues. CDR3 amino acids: CASSFQWSNTGELFF. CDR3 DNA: TGTGCCAGCAGCTTCCAGTGGTCCAACACCGGGGAGCTGTTTTTT.

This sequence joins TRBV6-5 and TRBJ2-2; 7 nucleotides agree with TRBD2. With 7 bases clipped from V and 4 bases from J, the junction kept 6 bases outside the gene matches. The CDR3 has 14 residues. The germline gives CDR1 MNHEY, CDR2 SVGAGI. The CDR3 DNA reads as TGTGCCAGCACGGCGGGAGAGGGCACCGGGGAGCTGTTTTTT. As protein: CASTAGEGTGELFF.

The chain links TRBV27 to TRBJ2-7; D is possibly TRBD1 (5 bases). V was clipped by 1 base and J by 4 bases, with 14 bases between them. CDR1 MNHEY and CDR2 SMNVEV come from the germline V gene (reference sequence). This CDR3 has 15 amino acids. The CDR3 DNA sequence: TGTGCCAGCAGTTTATGGGTCCAGGGTGCTTACGAGCAGTACTTC. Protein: CASSLWVQGAYEQYF.

The CDR3 region has the DNA TGTGCCAGCAGCCAAGTACAGGGAAGTTCTGGAAACACCATATATTTT. This sequence encodes CASSQVQGSSGNTIYF. This chain links TRBV4-2 with TRBJ1-3; D might be TRBD1 (6 bases). V was cut by 1 base and J by 1 base, with 11 bases left in between. The CDR3 spans 16 residues. Per the germline V gene, CDR1 is LGHNA and CDR2 is YNFKEQ.

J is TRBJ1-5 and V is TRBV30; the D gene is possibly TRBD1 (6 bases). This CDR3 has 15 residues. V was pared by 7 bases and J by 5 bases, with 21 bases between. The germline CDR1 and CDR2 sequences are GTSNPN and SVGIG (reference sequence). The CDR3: CAYSTRQVRDQPQHF. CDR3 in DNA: TGTGCCTACAGTACCCGACAGGTTAGGGATCAGCCCCAGCATTTT. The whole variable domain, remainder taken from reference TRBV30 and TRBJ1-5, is SQTIHQWPATLVQPVGSPLSLECTVEGTSNPNLYWYRQAAGRGLQLLFYSVGIGQISSEVPQNLSASRPQDRQFILSSKKLLLSDSGFYLCAYSTRQVRDQPQHFGDGTRLSIL.

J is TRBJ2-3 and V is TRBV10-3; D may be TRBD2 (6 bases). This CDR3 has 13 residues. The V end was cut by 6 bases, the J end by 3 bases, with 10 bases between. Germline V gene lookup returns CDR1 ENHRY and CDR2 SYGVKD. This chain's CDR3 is CAISGRGTDTQYF. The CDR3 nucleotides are TGTGCCATCAGCGGGAGAGGTACAGATACGCAGTATTTT.

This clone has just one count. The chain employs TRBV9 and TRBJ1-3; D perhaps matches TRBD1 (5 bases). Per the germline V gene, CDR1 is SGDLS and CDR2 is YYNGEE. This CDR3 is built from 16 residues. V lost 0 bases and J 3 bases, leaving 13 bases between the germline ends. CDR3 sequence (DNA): TGTGCCAGCAGCGTAGTGGGGGGGAAGGGTGGAAACACCATATATTTT. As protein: CASSVVGGKGGNTIYF.

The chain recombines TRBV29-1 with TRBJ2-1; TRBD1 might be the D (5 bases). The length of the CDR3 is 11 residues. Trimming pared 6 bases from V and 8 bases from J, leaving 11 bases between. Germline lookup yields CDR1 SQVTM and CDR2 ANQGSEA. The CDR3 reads CSVQGMDEQFF. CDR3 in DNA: TGCAGCGTCCAGGGTATGGATGAGCAGTTCTTC.

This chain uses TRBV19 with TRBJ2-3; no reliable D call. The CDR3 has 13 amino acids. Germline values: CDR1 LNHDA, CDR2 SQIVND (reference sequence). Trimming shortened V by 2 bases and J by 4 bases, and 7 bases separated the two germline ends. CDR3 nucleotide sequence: TGTGCCAGTAGTATATCTATGGCAGATACGCAGTATTTT. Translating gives CASSISMADTQYF.